The 22 T cell receptor beta chains in this list originate from one sample, sequenced in a study of human T cells and chemical hapten exposure (dated by TCRdb to about 2021). Libraries were prepared through RACE. TCRdb records NextSeq 500 as the sequencer. The raw public reads went through TCRdb reprocessing: fastp at Q25, MiXCR clone calling, in-frame beta chains kept. Every entry covers one CDR3 protein and lists the most common genes and DNA from its rows. For this sample the table gives about 110,000 distinct CDR3 sequences, of which about a tenth were detected only once. The ten largest clonotypes hold 2.5% to 3.5% of the sample. Taken with the paper, the label for time point translates to: patch test 2, 6 weeks after DPC sensitization. Reading the label with the study, this specimen's treatment or condition is: therapeutic diphenylcyclopropenone sensitization with weekly scalp DPC. Specimen: whole blood, collected in connection with sensitization to the hapten diphenylcyclopropenone (DPC). These receptors originate from a woman in her thirties or forties with alopecia areata. Some clones in this sample may be carry-over from other donors' samples.

This clonotype has ten or more counts. The CDR3 nucleotides are TGTGCCAGCAGCTTACGGAGGAACACCGGGGAGCTGTTTTTT. Protein product: CASSLRRNTGELFF. The V call is TRBV7-3, the J call TRBJ2-2; D unresolved. Germline assignment: CDR1 SGHTA and CDR2 FQGTGA. The ends were cut back, 2 bases at V and 1 base at J, with 5 bases in the middle. The length of the CDR3 is 14 residues.

V gene TRBV5-1 combines with J gene TRBJ1-1; perhaps TRBD1 as D (6 bases). Trimming removed 4 bases from V and 5 bases from J, with 21 bases in between. Germline V CDR1 and CDR2: SGHRS, YFSETQ. CDR3 length: 16 residues. The CDR3: CASSPDGSGGWTEAFF. The CDR3 region has the DNA TGCGCCAGCAGCCCCGACGGCTCGGGGGGCTGGACTGAAGCTTTCTTT.

This clonotype occurred a few times. The rearrangement links TRBV28 to TRBJ1-1; TRBD1 matches at 11 bases. J was trimmed by 4 bases and V by 5 bases; bases with no gene match: 9. This CDR3 has 16 amino acids. Germline V gene sequence: CDR1 MDHEN, CDR2 SYDVKM. CDR3 region: CASSPLDRGRGTEAFF. For the CDR3, the DNA is TGTGCCAGCAGTCCCTTGGACAGGGGGCGGGGCACTGAAGCTTTCTTT. The full variable domain, rest sourced from reference TRBV28 and TRBJ1-1, is DVKVTQSSRYLVKRTGEKVFLECVQDMDHENMFWYRQDPGLGLRLIYFSYDVKMKEKGDIPEGYSVSREKKERFSLILESASTNQTSMYLCASSPLDRGRGTEAFFGQGTRLTVV.

The sample holds many counts of this clonotype. The chain carries TRBV10-3 and TRBJ2-7; D ambiguous. CDR1 ENHRY and CDR2 SYGVKD come from the germline V gene. The V end was cut by 0 bases, the J end by 0 bases, with 6 bases between. The CDR3 runs to 14 residues. The CDR3 nucleotides read TGTGCCATCAGTGAGTCATACGGCTCCTACGAGCAGTACTTC. As protein: CAISESYGSYEQYF.

Many counts were recorded for this clonotype. The genes are TRBV3-1 and TRBJ2-3, with 7 bases fitting TRBD2. The CDR3 loop spans 16 amino acids. Per germline, CDR1 LGHDT and CDR2 YNNKEL (reference sequence). Unmatched junction bases numbered 15, after V lost 4 bases and J lost 8 bases. CDR3 loop: CASSPRTSFNSGTQYF. The CDR3 nucleotides are TGTGCCAGCAGCCCCAGGACTAGTTTTAATTCGGGTACGCAGTATTTT.

This clonotype came up a few times. The chain joins TRBV12-3 or TRBV12-4 to TRBJ1-1; D is perhaps TRBD1 (5 bases). Trimming shortened V by 3 bases and J by 0 bases, and 11 bases separated the two germline ends. The CDR3 consists of 15 residues. This CDR3 is CASSFRRQMNTEAFF. CDR3 nucleotide sequence: TGTGCCAGCAGTTTCCGTAGACAGATGAACACTGAAGCTTTCTTT.

In its sample, this clonotype was seen many times. The rearrangement joins TRBV3-1 to TRBJ2-7, with TRBD2 matching 7 bases. The CDR3 runs 13 residues. CDR1 and CDR2 from the germline V gene are LGHDT and YNNKEL (reference sequence). With V trimmed by 3 bases and J by 3 bases, 2 bases remained unmatched. CDR3 sequence (DNA): TGTGCCAGCAGCCACGGGGGGATCTACGAGCAGTACTTC. Translation: CASSHGGIYEQYF.

This clonotype was picked up a small number of times. The chain couples TRBV12-3 or TRBV12-4 to TRBJ1-5; D remains ambiguous. The V end lost 4 bases, the J end lost 0 bases, and 7 bases lay between the germline ends. The CDR3 is 14 amino acids. As DNA, the CDR3 is TGTGCCAGCAGTTCCCAGAATAGCAATCAGCCCCAGCATTTT. Its translation: CASSSQNSNQPQHF.

In this sample, this clonotype turned up many times. V usage is TRBV24-1 and J usage is TRBJ2-7; D is possibly TRBD1 or TRBD2 (5 bases each). The germline V gene has CDR1 KGHDR and CDR2 SFDVKD. The V end lost 9 bases, the J end lost 4 bases, and 18 bases lay between the germline ends. CDR3 length: 14 residues. The CDR3 nucleotides read TGTGCCACCTCGCCGGGACGGTGGCCATACGAGCAGTACTTC. It encodes CATSPGRWPYEQYF.

This chain joins TRBV29-1 and TRBJ1-4; D is perhaps TRBD1 (6 bases). The CDR3 extends over 15 amino acids. The germline V gene has CDR1 SQVTM and CDR2 ANQGSEA. V lost 0 bases and J lost 2, with 10 bases in between. The CDR3 spells CSVEDKGGTNEKLFF. The CDR3 DNA reads TGCAGCGTTGAAGATAAAGGGGGGACTAATGAAAAACTGTTTTTT.

With regard to this clonotype: This may be a read error, as it is one base from a much larger clone. The chain couples TRBV20-1 to TRBJ2-1; no firm D call. Germline V gene lookup returns CDR1 DFQATT and CDR2 SNEGSKA (reference sequence). V lost 2 bases and J lost 7, with 9 bases in between. The CDR3 sequence is 12 residues long. In DNA, the CDR3 is TGCAGTGCTAGACTTTGGAATAATGAGCAGTTCTTC. Its protein is CSARLWNNEQFF.

Comment on this clonotype: This sequence may be a read error, since a much larger clone differs from it by one base. V and J are TRBV7-9 and TRBJ1-2; D might be TRBD1 (5 bases). Germline V gives CDR1 SEHNR, CDR2 FQNEAQ (reference sequence). The CDR3 is 13 residues long. As DNA, the CDR3 is TGTGCCAGCAGCCCTCAGGGCATGTATGTCTACACCTTC. Its protein product is CASSPQGMYVYTF.

This clonotype was observed many times. This chain links TRBV12-3 or TRBV12-4 with TRBJ2-3; 9 positions match TRBD1. The V segment lost 4 bases and the J segment 4 bases; nucleotides outside the gene matches: 3. CDR3 length equals 14 residues. The chain's CDR3 is CASSWTGVADTQYF. The DNA for the CDR3 is TGTGCCAGCAGTTGGACAGGGGTCGCAGATACGCAGTATTTT.

This clonotype was detected ten times or more. V and J are TRBV29-1 and TRBJ2-3, with D unresolved. The V gene lost 7 bases and the J gene lost 1 base, with 18 bases spanning the gap. This CDR3 is built from 15 residues. The germline CDR1 and CDR2 sequences are SQVTM and ANQGSEA. The DNA of the CDR3 is TGCAGCGCACAACGGCCCCACCGGGGCACAGATACGCAGTATTTT. This gives the protein CSAQRPHRGTDTQYF.

The genes are TRBV4-2 and TRBJ2-3; tentatively, D is TRBD1 (5 bases). Trimming shortened V by 3 bases and J by 0 bases, and 13 bases separated the two germline ends. The CDR3 runs 16 residues. Germline lookup yields CDR1 LGHNA and CDR2 YNFKEQ. CDR3 in amino acids: CASSHTDKDSTDTQYF. The CDR3 nucleotides are TGTGCCAGCAGCCACACGGACAAAGATAGCACAGATACGCAGTATTTT.

V usage is TRBV4-2 and J usage is TRBJ2-7; D may correspond to TRBD1 or TRBD2 (6 bases each). CDR1 LGHNA and CDR2 YNFKEQ come from the germline V gene. This CDR3 spans 17 amino acids. V dropped 5 bases and J dropped 2 bases, with 22 bases sitting between them. The CDR3 nucleotides read TGTGCCAGCAGCTTTACAAGGGGGGAGGCCCTACCCTACGAGCAGTACTTC. The encoded protein is CASSFTRGEALPYEQYF.

This clonotype was picked up many times. V is TRBV6-5 and J is TRBJ2-3; 7 bases match TRBD2. This CDR3 has 15 residues. CDR1 is MNHEY, CDR2 SVGAGI, per germline. The trim removed 6 bases at V and 2 bases at J, leaving 8 bases unmatched. CDR3 in amino acids: CASRGEGRPTDTQYF. CDR3 nucleotide sequence: TGTGCCAGCAGAGGGGAGGGCCGGCCCACAGATACGCAGTATTTT.

The chain has TRBV27 and TRBJ2-3, with D possibly called TRBD1 or TRBD2 (5 bases each). The length of the CDR3 is 14 residues. Germline assignment: CDR1 MNHEY and CDR2 SMNVEV (reference sequence). The V end lost 7 bases, the J end lost 4 bases, and 15 bases lay between the germline ends. This CDR3 is CASTPLKGPDTQYF. The CDR3 nucleotides read TGTGCCAGCACACCCCTTAAGGGACCAGATACGCAGTATTTT.

As for this clonotype: A much larger clone differs from this one at a single base, so this may be a read error. The chain links TRBV5-1 to TRBJ2-1; D unclear. Germline V gene lookup returns CDR1 SGHRS and CDR2 YFSETQ. V lost 1 base and J lost 3, with 11 bases in between. This CDR3 is 15 amino acids long. The CDR3 spells CASSLKGQDYNEQFF. CDR3 DNA sequence: TGCGCCAGCAGCTTGAAAGGGCAGGACTACAATGAGCAGTTCTTC.

This clonotype was recorded at least ten times. The chain is built from TRBV7-6 and TRBJ2-3; D is undetermined. Trimming pared 5 bases from V and 0 bases from J, leaving 18 bases between. The germline V gene encodes CDR1 SGHVS and CDR2 FNYEAQ. The CDR3 runs to 17 residues. This chain's CDR3 is CASSPRVVGSSTDTQYF. CDR3 nucleotide sequence: TGTGCCAGCAGCCCCCGGGTGGTCGGGTCTAGCACAGATACGCAGTATTTT.

In this sample, this clonotype turned up many times. This sequence joins TRBV7-2 and TRBJ1-1; unclear D gene. Trimming stripped 4 bases from V and 1 base from J, with 10 bases between. CDR1 and CDR2 from the germline V gene are SGHTA and FQGNSA. The CDR3 consists of 14 residues. The chain's CDR3 is CASSYDGSNTEAFF. The CDR3 DNA reads as TGTGCCAGCAGCTACGACGGATCGAACACTGAAGCTTTCTTT.

The chain carries TRBV19 and TRBJ1-1, with 8 bases fitting TRBD1. In germline, CDR1 is LNHDA, CDR2 SQIVND (reference sequence). The V and J ends lost 3 bases and 1 base, in that order; junction bases with no gene match: 7. The CDR3 length is 16 residues. The CDR3 spells CASSIRTGLGNTEAFF. The CDR3, as DNA: TGTGCCAGTAGTATCCGGACAGGGCTCGGGAACACTGAAGCTTTCTTT.